The following is a T cell receptor (beta chain) sequence with its context. A much larger clone differs by one base, so this may be a read error. The CDR3 is 13 residues long. Per germline, CDR1 DFQATT and CDR2 SNEGSKA (reference sequence). The sample belongs to a study of T cells in Graves' hyperthyroidism and ophthalmopathy. Exclusion followed for patients with uncontrolled infection, other autoimmune disease, pregnancy or lactation. Researchers took RNA transcripts and amplified the TCR beta CDR3 regions from them. The HTBI set primed first-round TCR CDR3 RT-PCR. MiXCR was run by TCRdb on the multiplex PCR reads, yielding one entry per CDR3 protein. The table includes 600,000 to 700,000 distinct CDR3 sequences, about 45% detected once.

This chain links TRBV20-1 with TRBJ1-2; possibly TRBD1 for D (5 bases). Sample: peripheral blood or thyroid tissue (not recorded which). This TCR came from an adult man with Graves' disease, either hyperthyroidism or ophthalmopathy (not recorded which). CDR3 DNA sequence: TGCAGTGCTAGAGAAGGGGCAAACTATTGCTACACCTTC. Amino acids: CSAREGANYCYTF.